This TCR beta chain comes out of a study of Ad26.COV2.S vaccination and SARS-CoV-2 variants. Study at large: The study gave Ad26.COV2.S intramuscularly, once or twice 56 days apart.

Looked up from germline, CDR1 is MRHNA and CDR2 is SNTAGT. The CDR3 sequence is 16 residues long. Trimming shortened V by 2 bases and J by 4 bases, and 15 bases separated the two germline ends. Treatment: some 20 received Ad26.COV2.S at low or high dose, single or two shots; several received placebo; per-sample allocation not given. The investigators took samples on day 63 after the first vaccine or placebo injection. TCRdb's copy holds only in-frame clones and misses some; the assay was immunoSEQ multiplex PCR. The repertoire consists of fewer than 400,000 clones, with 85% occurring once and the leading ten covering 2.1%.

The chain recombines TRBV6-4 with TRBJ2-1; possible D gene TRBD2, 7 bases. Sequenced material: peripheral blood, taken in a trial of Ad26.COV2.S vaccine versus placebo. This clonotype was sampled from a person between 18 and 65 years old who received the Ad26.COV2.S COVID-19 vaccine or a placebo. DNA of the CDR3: TGTGCCAGCAGTGACGGTGGGGGGGCAGGTTACAATGAGCAGTTCTTC. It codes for CASSDGGGAGYNEQFF.